This is a list of T cell receptor beta chains from one sample in a study of graft-versus-host responses after intestinal transplantation. Produced via immunoSEQ multiplex PCR; TCRdb's table is partial and in-frame only. This sample yields 100,000 or so clones, of which around 90% are seen a single time; more than 0.15% belongs to the top ten. The antigens of these receptors remain unknown. Sample: unstimulated CD4+ T cells sorted from spleen or lymph node cells, taken before intestinal transplant. The receptors here all came from a human donor who received an intestinal transplant. Each CDR3 is given with its conserved first and last residue. Fields, in order: D gene, V gene, J gene, clone size, CDR3 protein, CDR3 DNA. The D gene is left open where the match is weak. The size entry is marked missing in some rows and otherwise reads once, few, many or a size class.

>-|TRBV27|TRBJ1-1|-
CASSLRGTEAFF
TGTGCCAGCAGTTTAAGGGGAACTGAAGCTTTCTTT
>TRBD1|TRBV2|TRBJ1-4|-
CASQLDRGRYEKLFF
TGTGCCAGCCAACTGGACAGGGGGCGATATGAAAAACTGTTTTTT
>-|TRBV28|TRBJ1-6|-
CASRARDFAYSPLHF
TGTGCCAGCAGGGCCAGGGATTTTGCTTATTCACCCCTCCACTTT
>-|TRBV19|TRBJ1-5|-
CASSTGSNQPQHF
TGTGCCAGTAGTACAGGGTCCAATCAGCCCCAGCATTTT
>-|TRBV7-8|TRBJ1-1|-
CASRPGHVNTEAFF
TGTGCCAGCAGACCAGGACACGTGAACACTGAAGCTTTCTTT
>TRBD1|TRBV6-1|TRBJ2-5|-
CASSKDRGSQETQYF
TGTGCCAGCAGTAAAGACAGGGGGTCCCAAGAGACCCAGTACTTC
>TRBD1|TRBV9|TRBJ2-7|-
CASSNRKGGGTGLYEQYF
TGTGCCAGCAGCAACCGCAAGGGAGGAGGGACAGGGTTATACGAGCAGTACTTC
>TRBD2|TRBV29-1|TRBJ2-7|-
CSGTSGTSYEQYF
TGCAGCGGGACTAGCGGGACCTCCTACGAGCAGTACTTC
>TRBD2|TRBV5-1|TRBJ2-7|-
CASSRAGTAGGDVYEQYF
TGCGCCAGCAGCCGTGCCGGGACGGCTGGGGGGGATGTCTACGAGCAGTACTTC
>-|TRBV6-5|TRBJ2-7|-
CASRGGLSYEQYF
TGTGCCAGCAGAGGGGGACTATCCTACGAGCAGTACTTC
>TRBD2|TRBV6-1|TRBJ2-5|-
CASRRGDMRETQYF
TGTGCCAGCAGACGGGGGGATATGAGGGAGACCCAGTACTTC
>TRBD1|TRBV27|TRBJ2-1|-
CASSLGTGGYNEQFF
TGTGCCAGCAGTTTAGGGACAGGGGGCTACAATGAGCAGTTCTTC
>TRBD2|TRBV10-2|TRBJ2-3|-
CASTPGTSRLADTQYF
TGCGCCAGCACTCCTGGGACTAGTCGGCTTGCAGATACGCAGTATTTT
>-|TRBV6-1|TRBJ1-2|-
CASRGSWTLYGYTF
TGTGCCAGCCGAGGGTCGTGGACTCTTTATGGCTACACCTTC
>-|TRBV5-4|TRBJ2-7|-
CASAGGIAAHSYEQYF
TGTGCCAGCGCGGGTGGGATAGCGGCTCACTCCTACGAGCAGTACTTC
>-|TRBV2|TRBJ2-7|-
CASRRTPYYEQYF
TGTGCCAGCAGACGGACACCCTACTACGAGCAGTACTTC
>-|TRBV6-4|TRBJ2-2|-
CASSDSLLSGELFF
TGTGCCAGCAGTGACTCCCTCCTGAGCGGGGAGCTGTTTTTT
>TRBD2|TRBV4-3|TRBJ2-3|-
CASSQLHSPGLAGPDTQYF
TGCGCCAGCAGCCAACTACATTCCCCAGGACTAGCGGGCCCAGATACGCAGTATTTT
>-|TRBV6-1|TRBJ1-5|-
CASILAGVNQPQHF
TGTGCCAGCATACTGGCGGGCGTCAATCAGCCCCAGCATTTT
>TRBD2|TRBV7-9|TRBJ2-2|-
CASSHGGTDTGELFF
TGTGCCAGCAGCCACGGGGGGACCGACACCGGGGAGCTGTTTTTT
>TRBD1|TRBV6-1|TRBJ2-7|-
CASSEWDRFARFEYF
TGTGCCAGCAGTGAATGGGACAGGTTTGCTAGGTTCGAGTACTTC
>-|TRBV7-2|TRBJ2-1|once
CASSFKRVTTYNEQFF
TGTGCCAGCAGCTTTAAGCGGGTCACGACTTACAATGAGCAGTTCTTC
>-|TRBV5-5|TRBJ1-2|-
CASSFSARGNYGYTF
TGTGCCAGCAGCTTCTCAGCCCGAGGTAACTATGGCTACACCTTC
>-|TRBV6-1|TRBJ1-1|-
CASSVTGKTEAFF
TGTGCCAGCAGTGTGACAGGTAAAACTGAAGCTTTCTTT
>TRBD2|TRBV27|TRBJ2-1|-
CASSFRAGTSGRNEQFF
TGTGCCAGCAGTTTTAGGGCAGGGACTAGCGGGAGAAATGAGCAGTTCTTC
>-|TRBV29-1|TRBJ1-2|-
CSVDYSLF
TGCAGCGTTGATTACAGCCTCTTC
>TRBD1|TRBV9|TRBJ1-1|-
CASSPNRQGGEAFF
TGTGCCAGCAGCCCAAACCGACAGGGAGGTGAAGCTTTCTTT
>TRBD1|TRBV28|TRBJ1-5|-
CASRQGHQPQHF
TGTGCCAGCAGACAGGGGCACCAGCCCCAGCATTTT
>-|TRBV29-1|TRBJ2-7|-
CSVAAQGWGDSYEQYF
TGCAGCGTTGCAGCCCAAGGGTGGGGAGACTCCTACGAGCAGTACTTC
>TRBD1|TRBV5-6|TRBJ2-1|once
CASSSRRDRAYNEQFF
TGTGCCAGCAGCTCCCGCCGGGACAGGGCCTACAATGAGCAGTTCTTC
>-|TRBV6-7|TRBJ1-1|once
CASSYRQAPRVDTEAFF
TGTGCCAGCAGTTACCGACAGGCGCCCAGGGTGGACACTGAAGCTTTCTTT